The entry below describes one TCR beta chain. Its antigen is not known. The record originates from a study of blood T cells in healthy people across ages. The CDR3 loop spans 17 amino acids. Trimming took 10 bases from V and 4 from J; bases not matched to a gene: 13. In germline, CDR1 is SGHTA, CDR2 FQGNSA. Findings of the study overall: The donors' CMV status was not determined, possibly confounding changes in expanded clonotypes.

A second PCR of about 6 to 12 cycles used a sample-barcoded 5' primer and a J-beta primer mix. In TCRdb, the 5' RACE reads were re-called with MiXCR into one record per CDR3 protein. The sample consists of about 1,500,000 distinct CDR3 sequences, 28% of them appearing once. The receptor was derived from a woman aged 25 to 45 in good health. The gene calls are TRBV7-2 and TRBJ2-1; 13 nucleotides agree with TRBD2. The specimen was blood. The CDR3, as DNA: TGTGCCAACAACACACGGACTAGCGGGGGATATTACAATGAGCAGTTCTTC. This encodes CANNTRTSGGYYNEQFF.